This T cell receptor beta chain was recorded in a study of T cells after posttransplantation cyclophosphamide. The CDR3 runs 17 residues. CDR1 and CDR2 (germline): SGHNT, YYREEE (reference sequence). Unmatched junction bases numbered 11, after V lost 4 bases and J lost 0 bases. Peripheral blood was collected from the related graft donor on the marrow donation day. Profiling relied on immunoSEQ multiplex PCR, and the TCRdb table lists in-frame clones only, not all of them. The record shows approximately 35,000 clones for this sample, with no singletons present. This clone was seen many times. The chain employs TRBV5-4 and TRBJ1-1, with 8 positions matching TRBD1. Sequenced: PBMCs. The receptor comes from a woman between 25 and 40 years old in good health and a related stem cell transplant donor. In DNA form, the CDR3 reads TGTGCCAGCAGCCCGGGCCGCTCAGGGGGCCTGAACACTGAAGCTTTCTTT. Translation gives CASSPGRSGGLNTEAFF. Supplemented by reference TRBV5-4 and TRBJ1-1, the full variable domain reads ETGVTQSPTHLIKTRGQQVTLRCSSQSGHNTVSWYQQALGQGPQFIFQYYREEENGRGNFPPRFSGLQFPNYSSELNVNALELDDSALYLCASSPGRSGGLNTEAFFGQGTRLTVV.